This T cell receptor (beta chain) was sequenced for a study of T cells in Graves' hyperthyroidism and ophthalmopathy. Overall study findings and caveats: The model predicted ophthalmopathy a median roughly six months before onset. Most clonotypes expanded in the thyroid (above 0.001) were also present in blood.

This clonotype was seen at least ten times. Its cognate antigen is unknown. TCR beta CDR3 regions were amplified from RNA transcripts. A first-round RT-PCR of the TCR CDR3 used the HTBI primer set. Each CDR3 protein gets one entry after TCRdb re-called the multiplex PCR reads with MiXCR. Of about 530,000 distinct CDR3 sequences listed, roughly 15% are singletons. Out of roughly 10 ml of fresh peripheral blood came the PBMCs. Sequenced input: blood. The origin of this receptor is a woman aged 18-29 years with Graves' ophthalmopathy.

The CDR3 DNA follows: TGTGCCAGTAGTGCAGGGACAAATTCTCAGCCCCAGCATTTT. It encodes CASSAGTNSQPQHF. V gene TRBV19 combines with J gene TRBJ1-5; D might be TRBD1 (6 bases). The CDR3 covers 14 residues. Germline V CDR1 and CDR2: LNHDA, SQIVND (reference sequence). V was pared by 5 bases and J by 6 bases, with 14 bases between.